The T cell receptor beta chain under discussion was sequenced for a study of molecular identifiers for immune sequencing clone quantification. This clonotype was seen repeatedly, ten times or more. Each CDR3 protein gets one entry after TCRdb re-called the PCR reads with MiXCR. The sample shows fewer than 75,000 distinct CDR3 sequences, 15% to 20% of them seen only once. This CDR3 has 11 amino acids. V dropped 1 base and J dropped 6 bases, with 4 bases sitting between them. Germline loops: CDR1 SGHAT, CDR2 FQNNGV. The rearrangement joins TRBV11-2 to TRBJ2-7; no clear D gene. This TCR derives from a human donor in good health. Some libraries in this study had Jurkat cell RNA spiked in. Sequencing was performed on naive CD8+ T cells from blood, with Jurkat cell RNA spiked in. Subset given: FACS-sorted CD8+CD4-CCR7+CD45RA+ naive T cells. In nucleotides, the CDR3 is TGTGCCAGCAGCTTAGTTGGCGAGCAGTACTTC. Its translation is CASSLVGEQYF.